What follows are 27 T cell receptor beta chains derived from one specimen sequenced in a study of T-cell memory formation after mild COVID-19. TCRdb re-derived calls from the 5' RACE reads in MiXCR, one entry per CDR3 protein. The table includes hundreds of thousands of distinct CDR3 sequences, roughly 22% detected once. The specimen was PBMCs or a T cell subset sorted from them (not recorded which). These receptors were obtained from an adult woman who had mild COVID-19 (a few samples of this study predate the infection). Cell type and time point are not known.

This clonotype was counted ten times or more. The V call is TRBV7-3, the J call TRBJ2-1; the D is unclear. V was trimmed by 1 base and J by 6 bases, leaving 7 bases between them. Germline V lookup: CDR1 SGHTA, CDR2 FQGTGA. The CDR3 has 13 residues. CDR3 amino acids: CASSLSGANEQFF. The CDR3 DNA reads as TGTGCCAGCAGCTTAAGTGGAGCCAATGAGCAGTTCTTC. Filled out from reference TRBV7-3 and TRBJ2-1, the complete variable domain reads GAGVSQTPSNKVTEKGKYVELRCDPISGHTALYWYRQSLGQGPEFLIYFQGTGAADDSGLPNDRFFAVRPEGSVSTLKIQRTERGDSAVYLCASSLSGANEQFFGPGTRLTVL.

The chain uses TRBV7-6 and TRBJ2-3; 9 bases are a match to TRBD2. This CDR3 has 16 residues. Germline V gene lookup returns CDR1 SGHVS and CDR2 FNYEAQ. The CDR3 DNA reads as TGTGCTACAGCATTGGCGGGAGGGCCCGTCACAGATACGCAGTATTTT. Translating gives CATALAGGPVTDTQYF.

This clonotype showed up many times. The chain recombines TRBV6-5 with TRBJ2-1; tentatively, D is TRBD2 (6 bases). Germline V gene lookup returns CDR1 MNHEY and CDR2 SVGAGI. V dropped 8 bases and J dropped 9 bases, with 17 bases sitting between them. The CDR3 has 13 residues. The CDR3 region is CASRGASAGEQFF. The CDR3 DNA reads TGTGCCAGCCGAGGAGCTAGCGCGGGTGAGCAGTTCTTC.

This clonotype is categorized as medium-sized (0.01 to 0.1%). The chain is built from TRBV27 and TRBJ2-7; 7 positions agree with TRBD1. Germline trimming cut 8 bases from V and 0 bases from J; bases unmatched to any gene: 7. There are 14 residues in the CDR3. The germline V gene encodes CDR1 MNHEY and CDR2 SMNVEV (reference sequence). The CDR3 coding sequence is TGTGCCAGCGCAGGACAGGCCTCCTCCTACGAGCAGTACTTC. Translation: CASAGQASSYEQYF.

This clonotype has a handful of counts. V is TRBV19 and J is TRBJ2-1; D possibly corresponds to TRBD2 (6 bases). This CDR3 spans 13 amino acids. V was clipped by 3 bases and J by 8 bases, with 11 bases between them. Per the germline V gene, CDR1 is LNHDA and CDR2 is SQIVND (reference sequence). The CDR3 bases are TGTGCCAGTAGTATCGGGAGTAACGATGAGCAGTTCTTC. As protein: CASSIGSNDEQFF.

This sequence joins TRBV11-2 and TRBJ2-4, with a tentative D call TRBD2 (6 bases). The length of the CDR3 is 14 residues. Deletions cut 5 bases from V and 6 bases from J, with 14 bases between. Germline lookup yields CDR1 SGHAT and CDR2 FQNNGV. The CDR3 here is CASSSPRGRNIQYF. CDR3 bases: TGTGCCAGCAGCAGCCCACGGGGGAGAAACATTCAGTACTTC.

This clonotype was seen a few times. This chain uses TRBV7-9 with TRBJ1-1; D remains unclear. Trimming left V 5 bases short and J 10 bases short, with 23 bases between. CDR1 is SEHNR, CDR2 FQNEAQ, per germline (reference sequence). The CDR3 is made up of 15 amino acids. The CDR3 nucleotides are TGTGCCAGCAGCCCCGCGCCCGAAGATCCGGGGAGAGCTTTCTTT. Its translation is CASSPAPEDPGRAFF.

This chain uses TRBV2 with TRBJ1-2; no clear D. The CDR3 covers 13 residues. V was clipped by 5 bases and J by 0 bases, with 7 bases between them. Germline assignment: CDR1 SNHLY and CDR2 FYNNEI. This chain's CDR3 is CASSYEANYGYTF. CDR3 nucleotide sequence: TGTGCCAGCAGTTACGAAGCTAACTATGGCTACACCTTC.

This clonotype was recorded a few times. This chain connects TRBV2 to TRBJ2-6; D may match TRBD1 or TRBD2 (5 bases each). V was cut by 5 bases and J by 1 base, with 6 bases left in between. The germline V gene encodes CDR1 SNHLY and CDR2 FYNNEI. The CDR3 extends over 14 amino acids. CDR3 sequence (DNA): TGTGCCAGCAGTTGGGGGTCTGGGGCCAACGTCCTGACTTTC. Its translation: CASSWGSGANVLTF.

This sequence joins TRBV9 and TRBJ2-3, with D perhaps matching TRBD2 (5 bases). Trimming took 6 bases from V and 4 from J, leaving 18 bases between them. Germline V gene lookup returns CDR1 SGDLS and CDR2 YYNGEE. The CDR3 extends over 15 amino acids. The CDR3 region is CASTLGGLAPDTQYF. The CDR3 DNA sequence: TGTGCCAGCACCCTCGGTGGACTCGCGCCAGATACGCAGTATTTT.

This clonotype was counted a few times. The chain couples TRBV5-1 to TRBJ2-7; D is unclear. V was clipped by 0 bases and J by 5 bases, with 15 bases between them. This CDR3 spans 15 amino acids. CDR1 and CDR2 from the germline V gene are SGHRS and YFSETQ. CDR3 in amino acids: CASSLEGLWNNEQYF. CDR3 nucleotides: TGCGCCAGCAGCTTGGAAGGATTATGGAACAACGAGCAGTACTTC. Full variable domain (remainder filled in from reference TRBV5-1 and TRBJ2-7): KAGVTQTPRYLIKTRGQQVTLSCSPISGHRSVSWYQQTPGQGLQFLFEYFSETQRNKGNFPGRFSGRQFSNSRSEMNVSTLELGDSALYLCASSLEGLWNNEQYFGPGTRLTVT.

The rearrangement joins TRBV5-1 to TRBJ2-7, with 9 bases lining up with TRBD1. V was clipped by 1 base and J by 2 bases; unmatched bases: 4. Germline loops: CDR1 SGHRS, CDR2 YFSETQ. This CDR3 is built from 15 residues. The DNA for the CDR3 is TGCGCCAGCAGCTTGAGGGGACAGGGTCCCTACGAGCAGTACTTC. It encodes CASSLRGQGPYEQYF.

The chain links TRBV5-1 to TRBJ2-2; 13 bases match TRBD2. Germline V gene sequence: CDR1 SGHRS, CDR2 YFSETQ. J gave up 0 bases and V 4 bases, and 9 bases lay outside the gene matches. There are 19 residues in the CDR3. CDR3 sequence: CASSPTGTSGDTNTGELFF. CDR3 nucleotides: TGCGCCAGCAGCCCAACCGGGACTAGCGGGGACACGAACACCGGGGAGCTGTTTTTT.

A few counts support this clonotype. V gene TRBV10-3 combines with J gene TRBJ2-7, with D unresolved. Germline values: CDR1 ENHRY, CDR2 SYGVKD. Trimming removed 2 bases at V and 2 bases at J, with 4 bases between. This CDR3 spans 12 amino acids. CDR3 amino acids: CAISEPPYEQYF. In DNA form, the CDR3 reads TGTGCCATCAGTGAGCCACCCTACGAGCAGTACTTC.

A few counts support this clonotype. The chain recombines TRBV7-9 with TRBJ2-1, with TRBD2 matching 8 bases. V was pared by 6 bases and J by 8 bases, with 12 bases of the junction left unmatched. Looked up from germline, CDR1 is SEHNR and CDR2 is FQNEAQ (reference sequence). The CDR3 is 15 amino acids. The CDR3 reads CASSPGQAGDDEQFF. DNA of the CDR3: TGTGCCAGCAGTCCCGGTCAAGCGGGAGATGATGAGCAGTTCTTC.

The V call is TRBV25-1, the J call TRBJ2-2; D may be TRBD1 or TRBD2 (5 bases each). Per germline, CDR1 MGHDK and CDR2 SYGVNS. This CDR3 region has 17 residues. Deletions cut 8 bases from V and 8 bases from J, with 27 bases between. CDR3: CASLAKGPDTAPGELFF. DNA for the CDR3: TGTGCCAGCCTGGCTAAGGGACCGGACACGGCCCCGGGGGAGCTGTTTTTT.

The J gene is TRBJ2-1, the V gene TRBV7-6, with D unclear. CDR1 is SGHVS and CDR2 is FNYEAQ in the germline V gene. This CDR3 region has 13 residues. The germline V and J ends were trimmed by 5 bases and 4 bases, with 9 bases remaining between them. CDR3 sequence: CASSIGRYNEQFF. The DNA of the CDR3 is TGTGCCAGCAGCATTGGACGGTACAATGAGCAGTTCTTC.

The rearrangement uses TRBV5-6 and TRBJ1-6, with 10 bases that match TRBD1. Trimming at V came to 5 bases and at J to 6 bases, leaving 11 bases not matched to a gene. Germline CDR1 reads SGHDT; CDR2 reads YYEEEE. The length of the CDR3 is 17 residues. In DNA, the CDR3 is TGTGCCAGCAGTTATGAGCGGACAGGGGGTCGTAATTCACCCCTCCACTTT. Its protein product is CASSYERTGGRNSPLHF.

This sequence joins TRBV4-1 and TRBJ1-5; 7 bases line up with TRBD1. Germline values: CDR1 MGHRA, CDR2 YSYEKL. There are 17 residues in the CDR3. Unmatched junction bases numbered 14, after V lost 2 bases and J lost 7 bases. CDR3 DNA sequence: TGCGCCAGCAGCCAACCACCGGGAACAGGGGCTTGGCAGCCCCAGCATTTT. This codes for CASSQPPGTGAWQPQHF.

The rearrangement joins TRBV7-6 to TRBJ2-1, with 7 bases that match TRBD2. With 6 bases clipped from V and 2 bases from J, the junction kept 10 bases outside the gene matches. The CDR3 spans 16 residues. In germline, CDR1 is SGHVS, CDR2 FNYEAQ. The CDR3 is CASRNHVAGTYNEQFF. CDR3 bases: TGTGCCAGCAGGAATCATGTAGCGGGTACCTACAATGAGCAGTTCTTC.

V usage is TRBV12-3 or TRBV12-4 and J usage is TRBJ1-4, with 9 bases that match TRBD1. After removal of 4 bases from V and 7 bases from J, the junction contained 1 base not matched to a gene. The CDR3 contains 13 residues. CDR3 DNA: TGTGCCAGCAGTTGGGACAGGGCTGAAAAACTGTTTTTT. This codes for CASSWDRAEKLFF.

The chain is built from TRBV20-1 and TRBJ1-1, with D perhaps TRBD1 (6 bases). Germline V gene lookup returns CDR1 DFQATT and CDR2 SNEGSKA (reference sequence). The CDR3 has 16 residues. V lost 3 bases to trimming and J lost 0 bases, with 17 bases between them. Here the CDR3 DNA reads TGCAGTGCTAGGGTAGGAGGGGGAACCTTGAACACTGAAGCTTTCTTT. The encoded protein is CSARVGGGTLNTEAFF.

This clonotype was picked up a small number of times. The CDR3 protein is CASSSRTSPSYNEQFF. The DNA of the CDR3 is TGTGCCAGCAGCTCTCGGACTAGTCCCTCCTACAATGAGCAGTTCTTC. The chain has TRBV6-2 or TRBV6-3 and TRBJ2-1; TRBD2 matches 7 bases. The V segment lost 6 bases and the J segment 0 bases; nucleotides outside the gene matches: 8. CDR1 and CDR2 (germline): MNHEY, SVGEGT. There are 16 residues in the CDR3.

This clonotype was observed a few times. This rearrangement joins TRBV7-9 to TRBJ2-2; TRBD1 is a possible D gene (6 bases). The length of the CDR3 is 15 residues. In germline, CDR1 is SEHNR, CDR2 FQNEAQ (reference sequence). V lost 3 bases, J lost 0 bases, and 8 bases lay in between. The CDR3 nucleotides are TGTGCCAGCAGCTTCACAGGGACGAACACCGGGGAGCTGTTTTTT. Amino acid sequence: CASSFTGTNTGELFF.

This sequence joins TRBV6-1 and TRBJ1-5; D gene uncertain. The CDR3 is 15 residues long. Trimming removed 1 base from V and 7 bases from J, with 14 bases in between. The germline V gene has CDR1 MNHNS and CDR2 SASEGT. CDR3 nucleotides: TGTGCCAGCAGTGAAGGGCCGGGCAGAGGGCAGCCCCAGCATTTT. The encoded protein is CASSEGPGRGQPQHF.

This chain joins TRBV20-1 and TRBJ2-7; 7 nucleotides agree with TRBD2. Trimming cost V 3 bases and J 0 bases; bases outside gene matches: 5. Germline-derived CDR1 and CDR2 are DFQATT and SNEGSKA (reference sequence). The CDR3 is 14 amino acids. CDR3 residues: CSASPASGSYEQYF. The CDR3 nucleotides are TGCAGTGCTAGCCCCGCTAGCGGCTCCTACGAGCAGTACTTC.

The chain joins TRBV20-1 to TRBJ1-5; 7 bases align to TRBD1. J lost 0 bases, V lost 0 bases, and 2 bases had no gene match. This CDR3 is built from 15 residues. CDR1 is DFQATT and CDR2 is SNEGSKA in the germline V gene (reference sequence). In nucleotides, the CDR3 is TGCAGTGCTAGAGAAAGGACAGGTAGCAATCAGCCCCAGCATTTT. Translated, it gives CSARERTGSNQPQHF.